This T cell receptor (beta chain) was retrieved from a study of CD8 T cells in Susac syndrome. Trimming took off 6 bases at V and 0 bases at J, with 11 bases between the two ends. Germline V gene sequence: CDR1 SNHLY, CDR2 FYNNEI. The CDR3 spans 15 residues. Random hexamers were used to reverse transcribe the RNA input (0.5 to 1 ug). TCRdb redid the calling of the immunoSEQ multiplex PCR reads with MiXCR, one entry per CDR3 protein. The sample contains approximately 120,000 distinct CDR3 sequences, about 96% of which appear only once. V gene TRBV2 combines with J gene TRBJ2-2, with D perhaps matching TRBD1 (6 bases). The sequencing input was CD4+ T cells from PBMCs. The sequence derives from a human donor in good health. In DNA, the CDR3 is TGTGCCAGCAGGGGACAAACGGCGAACACCGGGGAGCTGTTTTTT. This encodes CASRGQTANTGELFF.